One T cell receptor (beta chain) is described in this entry. These data come from a study of T cells in Graves' hyperthyroidism and ophthalmopathy. Trimming took off 2 bases at V and 2 bases at J, with 10 bases between the two ends. The CDR3 has 16 residues. CDR1 and CDR2 (germline): MNHEY, SVGAGI. Amplification yielded TCR beta CDR3 regions, with RNA transcripts as the source. The HTBI primer set was used in a first-round RT-PCR of the TCR CDR3. MiXCR was run by TCRdb on the multiplex PCR reads, yielding one entry per CDR3 protein. The top ten hold approximately 33% of the sample, which has some 370,000 distinct CDR3 sequences, roughly a sixth seen once. Diagnosis of hyperthyroidism was new in patients aged 18 to 65, and its duration was under 2 months.

The source is a woman in her 30s with Graves' hyperthyroidism that later progressed to Graves' ophthalmopathy. The specimen was blood. This chain joins TRBV6-5 and TRBJ2-6; D perhaps matches TRBD2 (6 bases). Here the CDR3 DNA reads TGTGCCAGCAGTTACATTGGCGGGGCTGGGGCCAACGTCCTGACTTTC. Its translation: CASSYIGGAGANVLTF.